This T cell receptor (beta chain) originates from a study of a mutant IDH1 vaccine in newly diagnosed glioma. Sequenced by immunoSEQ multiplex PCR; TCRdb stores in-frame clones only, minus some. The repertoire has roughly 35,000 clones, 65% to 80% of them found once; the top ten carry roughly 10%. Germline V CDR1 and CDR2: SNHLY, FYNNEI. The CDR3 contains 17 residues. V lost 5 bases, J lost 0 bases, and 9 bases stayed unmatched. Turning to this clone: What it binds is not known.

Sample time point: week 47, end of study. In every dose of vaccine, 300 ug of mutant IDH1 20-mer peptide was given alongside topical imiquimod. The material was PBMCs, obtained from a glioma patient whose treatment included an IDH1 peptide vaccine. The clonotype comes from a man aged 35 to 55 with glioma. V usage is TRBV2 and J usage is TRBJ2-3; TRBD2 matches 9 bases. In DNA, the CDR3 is TGTGCCAGCAGTTTTAGCGGGAGATCCCTAAGCACAGATACGCAGTATTTT. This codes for CASSFSGRSLSTDTQYF.